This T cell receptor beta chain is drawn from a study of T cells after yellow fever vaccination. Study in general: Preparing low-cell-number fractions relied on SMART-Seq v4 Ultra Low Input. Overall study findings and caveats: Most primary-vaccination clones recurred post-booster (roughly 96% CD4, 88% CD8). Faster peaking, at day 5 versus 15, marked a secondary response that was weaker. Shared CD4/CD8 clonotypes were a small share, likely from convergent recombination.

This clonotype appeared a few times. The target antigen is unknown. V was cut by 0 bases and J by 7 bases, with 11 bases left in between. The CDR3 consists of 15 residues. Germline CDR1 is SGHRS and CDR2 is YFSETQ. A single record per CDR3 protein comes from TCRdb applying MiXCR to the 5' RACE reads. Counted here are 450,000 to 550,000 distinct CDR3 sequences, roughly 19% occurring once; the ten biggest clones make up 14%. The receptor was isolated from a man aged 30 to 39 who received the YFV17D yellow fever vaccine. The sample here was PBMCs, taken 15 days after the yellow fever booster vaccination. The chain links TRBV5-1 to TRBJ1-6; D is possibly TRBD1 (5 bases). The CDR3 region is CASSLEAGSNSPLHF. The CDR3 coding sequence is TGCGCCAGCAGCTTGGAGGCAGGGTCCAATTCACCCCTCCACTTT.